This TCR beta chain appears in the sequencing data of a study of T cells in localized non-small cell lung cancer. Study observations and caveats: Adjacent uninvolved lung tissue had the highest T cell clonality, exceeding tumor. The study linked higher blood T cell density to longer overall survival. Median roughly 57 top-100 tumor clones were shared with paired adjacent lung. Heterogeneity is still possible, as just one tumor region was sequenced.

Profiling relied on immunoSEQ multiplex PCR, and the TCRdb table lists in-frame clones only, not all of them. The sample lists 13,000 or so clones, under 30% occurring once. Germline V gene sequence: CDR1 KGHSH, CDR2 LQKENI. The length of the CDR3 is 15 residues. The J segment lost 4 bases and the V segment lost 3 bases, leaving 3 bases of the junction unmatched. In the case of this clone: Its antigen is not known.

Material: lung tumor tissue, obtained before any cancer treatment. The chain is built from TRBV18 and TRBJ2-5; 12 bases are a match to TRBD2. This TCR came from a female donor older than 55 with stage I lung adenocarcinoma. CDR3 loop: CASSPPGLAGETQYF. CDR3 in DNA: TGTGCCAGCTCACCTCCGGGACTAGCGGGAGAGACCCAGTACTTC.